A selection of T cell receptor beta chains follows, all from one sample in a study of T-cell memory formation after mild COVID-19. TCRdb ran MiXCR on the 5' RACE reads and lists one entry per CDR3 protein. The table has about 450,000 distinct CDR3 sequences, 20% to 30% seen once. Sequencing used PBMCs or a T cell subset sorted from them (not recorded which). The origin of the receptors is an adult woman who had mild COVID-19 (a few samples of this study predate the infection). Cell type and time point are not known. The CDR3 runs from the conserved cysteine through the conserved F or W. A D gene is named only where the DNA matches it firmly. Not every row has a clone size; where given, it reads once, few, many or a size class.

TRBJ2-2 | - | TRBV6-4 | 16 | - | CASSPRSRVGAGELFF | TGTGCCAGCAGCCCCCGCAGTAGGGTCGGCGCCGGGGAGCTGTTTTTT
TRBJ1-2 | - | TRBV21-1 | 15 | - | CASSKALGRVYGYTF | TGTGCCAGCAGCAAAGCGCTCGGCAGGGTCTATGGCTACACCTTC
TRBJ2-7 | - | TRBV7-3 | 16 | TRBD1 | CASSLGGGTGDYEQYF | TGTGCCAGCAGCTTAGGGGGTGGGACAGGGGACTACGAGCAGTACTTC
TRBJ1-1 | - | TRBV12-3/TRBV12-4 | 13 | - | CASSPGMATEAFF | TGTGCCAGCAGTCCAGGGATGGCGACTGAAGCTTTCTTT
TRBJ2-3 | few | TRBV7-9 | 17 | - | CASSLRGEGAVSDTQYF | TGTGCCAGCAGCTTGCGGGGTGAAGGGGCTGTCTCAGATACGCAGTATTTT
TRBJ2-1 | few | TRBV3-1 | 16 | TRBD1 | CASSQLIDRDYNEQFF | TGTGCCAGCAGCCAACTCATTGACAGGGACTACAATGAGCAGTTCTTC
TRBJ2-1 | few | TRBV7-2 | 12 | - | CASSFIYPKRFF | TGTGCCAGCAGCTTTATCTACCCCAAAAGGTTCTTC
TRBJ2-7 | - | TRBV20-1 | 8 | - | CSVDEQYF | TGCAGTGTGGACGAGCAGTACTTC
TRBJ1-1 | few | TRBV29-1 | 14 | - | CSVEKRQKNTEAFF | TGCAGCGTTGAGAAGAGACAGAAGAACACTGAAGCTTTCTTT
TRBJ2-3 | few | TRBV12-3/TRBV12-4 | 15 | - | CASSLGGHPTDTQYF | TGTGCCAGCAGTTTAGGGGGACACCCCACAGATACGCAGTATTTT
TRBJ2-1 | few | TRBV27 | 16 | TRBD1 | CASSPLTGGAQNEQFF | TGTGCCAGCAGTCCCCTTACAGGGGGCGCTCAGAATGAGCAGTTCTTC
TRBJ2-7 | once | TRBV20-1 | 15 | TRBD1 | CSARVPGQGGNEQYF | TGCAGTGCTAGAGTACCGGGACAGGGGGGTAACGAGCAGTACTTC
TRBJ2-4 | - | TRBV2 | 15 | TRBD1 | CASSDRGLAKNIQYF | TGTGCCAGCAGTGACAGGGGGTTAGCCAAAAACATTCAGTACTTC
TRBJ2-5 | many | TRBV5-5 | 15 | TRBD2 | CASSLEPGRRETQYF | TGTGCCAGCAGCTTGGAACCCGGGAGGCGAGAGACCCAGTACTTC
TRBJ2-1 | few | TRBV19 | 17 | TRBD2 | CASSPGLAQAEYNEQFF | TGTGCCAGTAGCCCCGGACTAGCCCAGGCGGAATACAATGAGCAGTTCTTC
TRBJ1-1 | - | TRBV20-1 | 17 | - | CSARPRTGPRRGTEAFF | TGCAGTGCTAGACCTCGGACCGGGCCCAGAAGGGGGACTGAAGCTTTCTTT
TRBJ1-1 | few | TRBV6-1 | 14 | TRBD1 | CASSRDRVGTEAFF | TGTGCCAGCAGTCGGGACAGGGTAGGGACTGAAGCTTTCTTT
TRBJ2-4 | few | TRBV18 | 18 | - | CASSPPSGAGTLKNIQYF | TGTGCCAGCTCACCACCGAGTGGGGCCGGGACACTAAAAAACATTCAGTACTTC
TRBJ2-3 | - | TRBV5-1 | 13 | - | CASSAGLLDTQYF | TGCGCCAGCAGCGCGGGACTTTTAGATACGCAGTATTTT
TRBJ2-1 | - | TRBV5-1 | 11 | - | CASERGGEQFF | TGCGCCAGCGAGAGGGGGGGTGAGCAGTTCTTC
TRBJ2-5 | - | TRBV5-1 | 14 | - | CASSFRLERATQYF | TGCGCCAGCAGCTTCCGACTGGAGAGGGCGACCCAGTACTTC
TRBJ2-1 | few | TRBV4-3 | 15 | - | CASSATRGNYNEQFF | TGCGCCAGCAGTGCTACGCGGGGTAACTACAATGAGCAGTTCTTC
TRBJ1-3 | few | TRBV15 | 14 | - | CATRDLSAGNTIYF | TGTGCCACCCGAGACTTGAGTGCTGGAAACACCATATATTTT
TRBJ2-3 | few | TRBV7-2 | 16 | TRBD2 | CASSLEAGVNTDTQYF | TGTGCCAGCAGCTTAGAAGCGGGAGTAAACACAGATACGCAGTATTTT
TRBJ2-1 | - | TRBV24-1 | 14 | TRBD2 | CATQVLAGKNEQFF | TGTGCCACTCAGGTACTAGCGGGAAAGAATGAGCAGTTCTTC
TRBJ2-7 | - | TRBV3-1 | 12 | - | CASSDRLLEQYF | TGTGCCAGCAGCGACAGACTACTCGAGCAGTACTTC
TRBJ2-3 | many | TRBV4-1 | 14 | TRBD1 | CASSRGGSGDTQYF | TGCGCCAGCAGCCGAGGGGGCTCGGGAGATACGCAGTATTTT
TRBJ1-2 | few | TRBV7-2 | 13 | - | CASSSLSRYGYTF | TGTGCCAGCAGCTCGCTAAGCCGCTATGGCTACACCTTC
TRBJ2-1 | - | TRBV13 | 13 | - | CASTIGDYNEQFF | TGTGCCAGCACGATCGGGGATTACAATGAGCAGTTCTTC
TRBJ2-5 | - | TRBV7-3 | 15 | - | CASSSDPGPSETQYF | TGTGCCAGCAGCTCAGACCCGGGACCGTCAGAGACCCAGTACTTC
TRBJ1-1 | - | TRBV4-1 | 15 | TRBD1 | CASSHPGQGRNEAFF | TGCGCCAGCAGCCACCCCGGACAGGGGCGGAATGAAGCTTTCTTT
TRBJ2-7 | many | TRBV15 | 13 | - | CATSRSLGYEQYF | TGTGCCACCAGCAGATCATTGGGCTACGAGCAGTACTTC
TRBJ2-5 | - | TRBV7-9 | 15 | TRBD1 | CASSLMPTGTETQYF | TGTGCCAGCAGCTTAATGCCGACAGGGACGGAGACCCAGTACTTC
TRBJ1-5 | few | TRBV6-1 | 14 | - | CASSPWDLGQPQHF | TGTGCCAGCAGTCCTTGGGACCTGGGTCAGCCCCAGCATTTT
TRBJ2-7 | - | TRBV12-3/TRBV12-4 | 15 | TRBD1 | CASSRRQGSGREQYF | TGTGCCAGCAGTCGGAGACAGGGATCGGGACGCGAGCAGTACTTC
TRBJ2-1 | - | TRBV7-9 | 13 | - | CASSLPPVSEQFF | TGTGCCAGCAGCCTCCCCCCAGTTAGTGAGCAGTTCTTC
TRBJ2-1 | few | TRBV6-5 | 15 | - | CASSYDRSSYNEQFF | TGTGCCAGCAGTTACGACAGAAGCTCCTACAATGAGCAGTTCTTC
TRBJ1-1 | - | TRBV3-1 | 12 | - | CASRKGPTEAFF | TGTGCCAGCAGAAAGGGGCCAACTGAAGCTTTCTTT
TRBJ2-7 | few | TRBV5-1 | 13 | TRBD1 | CASKGTGSYEQYF | TGCGCCAGCAAAGGGACAGGGTCGTACGAGCAGTACTTC
TRBJ2-5 | once | TRBV18 | 14 | TRBD1 | CASSPRGQPETQYF | TGTGCCAGCTCACCAAGGGGGCAGCCGGAGACCCAGTACTTC
TRBJ2-5 | few | TRBV24-1 | 13 | TRBD2 | CATGREGQETQYF | TGTGCCACCGGCCGGGAGGGGCAAGAGACCCAGTACTTC
TRBJ2-1 | - | TRBV15 | 13 | - | CATSRDPQGWEFF | TGTGCCACCAGCAGAGATCCGCAGGGGTGGGAGTTCTTC
TRBJ2-2 | - | TRBV20-1 | 16 | TRBD2 | CSASHPGLAGTGDLFF | TGCAGTGCTAGCCACCCCGGACTAGCGGGAACCGGGGATCTGTTTTTT
TRBJ2-7 | - | TRBV7-2 | 14 | TRBD1 | CASSLLGQSYEQYF | TGTGCCAGCAGCTTACTGGGACAGTCCTACGAGCAGTACTTC
TRBJ2-1 | - | TRBV18 | 18 | TRBD2 | CASSPGVAGGPSYNEQFF | TGTGCCAGCTCACCCGGCGTTGCGGGAGGGCCCTCCTACAATGAGCAGTTCTTC
TRBJ1-1 | - | TRBV2 | 14 | - | CASSEQRPSTEAFF | TGTGCCAGCAGTGAGCAGAGGCCGAGTACTGAAGCTTTCTTT
TRBJ2-1 | many | TRBV14 | 15 | TRBD2 | CASSLVAGPYNEQFF | TGTGCCAGCAGCCTGGTAGCGGGCCCCTACAATGAGCAGTTCTTC
TRBJ1-2 | - | TRBV4-1 | 15 | - | CASSQIGQLNYGYTF | TGCGCCAGCAGCCAAATCGGACAACTAAACTATGGCTACACCTTC
TRBJ2-7 | - | TRBV4-1 | 13 | - | CASSQETPTEQYF | TGCGCCAGCAGCCAAGAGACACCTACTGAGCAGTACTTC
TRBJ1-2 | few | TRBV6-2/TRBV6-3 | 17 | TRBD1 | CASSYGDRGRPGYGYTF | TGTGCCAGCAGCTACGGGGACAGGGGGAGGCCAGGCTATGGCTACACCTTC
TRBJ2-5 | once | TRBV7-6 | 13 | - | CASSPEVGGTQYF | TGTGCCAGCAGCCCCGAGGTGGGGGGGACCCAGTACTTC
TRBJ1-2 | - | TRBV20-1 | 15 | - | CSARDAAESNYGYTF | TGCAGTGCTAGAGATGCGGCGGAGAGTAACTATGGCTACACCTTC
TRBJ2-3 | few | TRBV3-1 | 15 | - | CASSQDRTGTDTQYF | TGTGCCAGCAGCCAAGACCGAACGGGTACAGATACGCAGTATTTT
TRBJ1-1 | - | TRBV7-3 | 15 | - | CASSLTKGGVTEAFF | TGTGCCAGCAGCTTAACAAAGGGAGGGGTCACTGAAGCTTTCTTT